Included here is one TCR beta chain sequence, with context. This clone has just a few counts. This clone's antigen is unknown. Per-base qualities were not stored, and no clone one base away is much larger. Receptor libraries were prepared by the immunoSEQ multiplex PCR assay. TCR beta CDR3 sequencing was performed on DNA from the cultured, isolated CD4+ T cells. Concerning the study's data processing: Non-productive TCR sequences were removed, reads were trimmed to the CDR3 region, and CDR3s of at least 7 amino acids were retained. The MANAFEST web app was used to identify antigen-specific clonotypes by comparing expansion in peptide wells with expansion in reference cultures. For clones to be considered positive, expansion at FDR<0.05 versus reference and all other wells, an odds ratio above 5, and a frequency above 0.1% in two replicate wells were required. A clonotype was called cross-reactive if it was significantly expanded both in SARS-CoV-2 spike wells and in at least one common cold coronavirus spike condition. CDR3 similarity was assessed by Levenshtein distance with the stringdist R package, and unrooted trees were built with ape in R 3.6.1. In its TCRdb copy, this immuneACCESS table keeps in-frame sequences only and misses some clones. Where compared with another copy, unresolved V genes explain less than half of these, and the others have no known cause. V, J and clone size were drawn from that table, and D and trimming were deduced from the DNA. In all, the sample holds more than 20,000 clones, and about 72% of those were seen once. The ten largest clones add up to roughly an eighth of the sample.

This sample stems from a study of vaccination effects on CD4 cells after COVID-19 (dated by TCRdb to between 2021 and 2024). General notes on the study: Participants received two doses of either the BNT162b2 or the mRNA-1273 mRNA SARS-CoV-2 vaccine. The study compared SARS-CoV-2 spike-specific CD4+ TCR repertoires before and after mRNA vaccination in COVID-19 convalescent patients and infection-naive vaccine recipients. Altogether, some 11 COVID-19 convalescent patients and a few SARS-CoV-2-naive healthy vaccine recipients made up the full study. In the study, cultures from other donors were sequenced using the Oncomine TCR Beta short-read assay on an Illumina iSeq 100. The study at large found these results: The study was limited by a small number of convalescent patients, and early post-infection timepoints were lacking. Marked clonal contraction was observed in both infection-induced and vaccine-induced clones at late post-vaccination timepoints, consistent with waning T cell responses. Among healthy vaccine recipients, nearly all vaccine-induced clones were SARS-CoV-2 mono-reactive, and just 1 of 255 was cross-reactive with common cold coronaviruses.

In the ViraFEST assay, PBMC were stimulated with viral peptide pools, and antigen-specific CD4+ T cell clonotypes were then identified by expansion using TCR sequencing. After more than 9 days of culture, CD4+ T cells were isolated with the EasySep CD4+ T cell isolation kit. Negative nucleocapsid antibody results before and after vaccination confirmed that the healthy vaccine recipients had no prior SARS-CoV-2 infection. Each well held 1.5 million to 2 million PBMC cultured in IMDM containing roughly 4.9% human AB serum, 8 to 10 IU/ml IL-2 and gentamicin, along with roughly 10 ug/ml peptides. Half of the culture medium was replaced with fresh IL-2-containing medium on days 3 and 7. Each peptide stimulation condition was cultured in triplicate wells unless otherwise noted. Using Ficoll-Paque Plus gradient centrifugation, PBMC were separated from whole blood and then either used fresh or cryopreserved at -140C. The spike proteins of SARS-CoV-2 and of the common cold coronaviruses HCoV-NL63, HCoV-OC43 and HCoV-229E were spanned by overlapping peptide pools. Genomic DNA was extracted from cultured CD4+ T cells with the QIAamp micro DNA kit.

The CDR3 measures 12 amino acids from cysteine to phenylalanine. The sequence is cut down to CDR3 DNA, 36 bases in frame from base 1. The germline V gene (reference sequence) yields SEHNR for CDR1 and FQNEAQ for CDR2. V lost 5 bases and J lost 0 bases; the stretch between them is 5 bases long. Sequenced here: CD4+ T cells from PBMCs cultured with HCoV-OC43 spike peptides, sampled before COVID-19 vaccination. In the paper's terms, the cell subset or site label means: HCoV-OC43 spike overlapping peptide pool stimulation. The clonotype originates from a human donor who received a COVID-19 vaccine. Recombination connected TRBV7-9 to TRBJ2-7; the D gene lacks a confident call. The CDR3: CASSQSSYEQYF. The sequence in DNA is TGTGCCAGCAGCCAGAGCTCCTACGAGCAGTACTTC.